This passage covers 24 T cell receptor beta chains from one sample sequenced in a study of T cells after yellow fever vaccination. TCRdb re-called the 5' RACE reads with MiXCR, one entry per CDR3 protein. The top ten clones hold 15% to 20% of a sample with 300,000 or so distinct CDR3 sequences, around 7% of them seen once. The sequencing here drew on PBMCs, taken around 45 days after the first yellow fever vaccination. These receptor sequences come from a young man who received the YFV17D yellow fever vaccine.

The chain couples TRBV4-2 to TRBJ1-2; unclear D gene. The germline gives CDR1 LGHNA, CDR2 YNFKEQ. This CDR3 spans 13 amino acids. Trimming took 0 bases from V and 8 from J, leaving 10 bases between them. The CDR3 protein is CASSQDFGRGYTF. The DNA of the CDR3 is TGTGCCAGCAGCCAAGATTTCGGGAGGGGCTACACCTTC.

The sample holds a few counts of this clonotype. This chain links TRBV5-1 with TRBJ2-7; D tentatively fits TRBD1 or TRBD2 (7 bases each). The CDR3 covers 14 residues. The germline CDR1 and CDR2 sequences are SGHRS and YFSETQ. Trimming took 4 bases from V and 3 from J, leaving 14 bases between them. The CDR3 DNA reads as TGCGCCAGCAGCGTTCAGGGGGGGCACTACGAGCAGTACGTC. Its protein product is CASSVQGGHYEQYV.

In its sample, this clonotype was seen a few times. The rearrangement uses TRBV5-1 and TRBJ1-1, with D unclear. V shed 4 bases and J shed 6 bases, with 13 bases lying between them. The length of the CDR3 is 13 residues. Germline V gene sequence: CDR1 SGHRS, CDR2 YFSETQ. For the CDR3, the DNA is TGCGCCAGCAGCGGAGGGCTCTTGTCTGAAGCTTTCTTT. This sequence encodes CASSGGLLSEAFF.

There are many counts of this clonotype. Written as DNA, the CDR3 is TGTGCCAGCAGCTTGGGGGACCTATCCTACGAGCAGTACGTC. The encoded protein is CASSLGDLSYEQYV. J is TRBJ2-7 and V is TRBV11-1, with D perhaps assigned TRBD1 or TRBD2 (5 bases each). Germline CDR1 reads SGHAT; CDR2 reads FQDESV (reference sequence). The ends were cut back, 3 bases at V and 1 base at J, with 10 bases in the middle. The length of the CDR3 is 14 residues.

A few counts support this clonotype. The chain carries TRBV12-3 or TRBV12-4 and TRBJ1-6; 7 bases agree with TRBD1. With V trimmed by 5 bases and J by 2 bases, 3 bases remained unmatched. CDR3 length: 15 residues. In nucleotides, the CDR3 is TGTGCCAGCAGTCAGGGACAGACCTATAATTCACCCCTCCACTTT. Amino acids: CASSQGQTYNSPLHF.

The chain employs TRBV28 and TRBJ1-2, with D perhaps TRBD1 (6 bases). The CDR3 consists of 16 residues. The V gene lost 4 bases and the J gene lost 3 bases, with 18 bases spanning the gap. Germline V CDR1 and CDR2: MDHEN, SYDVKM. CDR3 residues: CASSSPEGGFYYGYTF. In DNA form, the CDR3 reads TGTGCCAGCAGTTCCCCTGAGGGGGGCTTTTACTATGGCTACACCTTC.

The genes are TRBV9 and TRBJ1-1; D is possibly TRBD1 (5 bases). Trimming cost V 0 bases and J 7 bases, with 19 bases left between them. The CDR3 spans 16 residues. Germline-derived CDR1 and CDR2 are SGDLS and YYNGEE. The CDR3: CASSVGVLGLQGEAFF. The DNA of the CDR3 is TGTGCCAGCAGCGTAGGGGTTTTGGGACTCCAAGGTGAAGCTTTCTTT.

The chain joins TRBV20-1 to TRBJ1-1; no clear D. The V gene's germline CDR1 is DFQATT and CDR2 SNEGSKA (reference sequence). The CDR3 covers 14 residues. Trimming left V 3 bases short and J 0 bases short, with 11 bases between. CDR3 in amino acids: CSASPRGVNTEAFF. The CDR3 bases are TGCAGTGCTAGCCCTAGAGGAGTGAACACTGAAGCTTTCTTT.

This clonotype came up a few times. The V and J genes are TRBV19 and TRBJ2-1; 7 bases agree with TRBD2. J was trimmed by 0 bases and V by 5 bases; bases with no gene match: 4. This CDR3 has 15 amino acids. In germline, CDR1 is LNHDA, CDR2 SQIVND (reference sequence). CDR3 protein: CASSVSSGSYNEQFF. The CDR3 coding sequence is TGTGCCAGTAGTGTTTCTAGCGGCTCCTACAATGAGCAGTTCTTC.

This chain joins TRBV11-2 and TRBJ1-1, with 8 nucleotides matching TRBD1. CDR3 length: 16 amino acids. The germline gives CDR1 SGHAT, CDR2 FQNNGV. After removal of 0 bases from V and 1 base from J, the junction contained 4 bases not matched to a gene. CDR3 amino acids: CASSLDMDRANTEAFF. The CDR3 nucleotides are TGTGCCAGCAGCTTAGATATGGACAGGGCGAACACTGAAGCTTTCTTT.

The V and J genes are TRBV4-2 and TRBJ2-5; 11 bases match TRBD2. The CDR3 totals 18 residues. Looked up from germline, CDR1 is LGHNA and CDR2 is YNFKEQ. Unmatched junction bases numbered 8, after V lost 0 bases and J lost 2 bases. In DNA, the CDR3 is TGTGCCAGCAGCCAAGATTATGGACTAGCGGGTCTTCAAGAGACCCAGTACTTC. Protein sequence: CASSQDYGLAGLQETQYF.

CDR3 protein: CASSIGRDNEQFF. The CDR3 DNA reads as TGTGCCAGCTCAATCGGACGGGACAATGAGCAGTTCTTC. The chain recombines TRBV18 with TRBJ2-1; D not resolved. Per germline, CDR1 KGHSH and CDR2 LQKENI. This CDR3 spans 13 amino acids. The V and J ends lost 5 bases and 5 bases respectively, with 10 bases between them.

This clonotype was found a few times. In DNA, the CDR3 is TGTGCCAGCAGCTTAGTTACAGGGAAGGCTGAAGCTTTCTTT. This sequence encodes CASSLVTGKAEAFF. This chain connects TRBV11-2 to TRBJ1-1, with a weak D call TRBD1 (6 bases). The CDR3 has 14 residues. V lost 1 base to trimming and J lost 6 bases, with 12 bases between them. Germline V gene sequence: CDR1 SGHAT, CDR2 FQNNGV.

This clonotype has just a few counts. The V and J genes are TRBV15 and TRBJ2-7, with 13 bases aligning to TRBD2. Trimming removed 1 base from V and 3 bases from J; junction bases left unmatched: 0. CDR3 length: 15 amino acids. CDR1 and CDR2 (germline): LNHNV, YYDKDF (reference sequence). For the CDR3, the DNA is TGTGCCACCAGCAGAGGGACTAGCGGGGGCTACGAGCAGTACGTC. This gives the protein CATSRGTSGGYEQYV.

The V gene is TRBV19, the J gene TRBJ1-1; D not resolved. CDR3 length equals 14 residues. V lost 5 bases and J 1 base, leaving 11 bases between the germline ends. CDR1 is LNHDA and CDR2 is SQIVND in the germline V gene (reference sequence). DNA of the CDR3: TGTGCCAGTAGTTGGAACAGTGGGAACACTGAAGCTTTCTTT. Translated, it gives CASSWNSGNTEAFF.

The chain recombines TRBV5-1 with TRBJ1-1, with D possibly matching TRBD1 (6 bases). This CDR3 is 14 amino acids long. In germline, CDR1 is SGHRS, CDR2 YFSETQ. With 6 bases removed from V and 2 bases from J, the gap between germline ends came to 14 bases. In nucleotides, the CDR3 is TGCGCCAGCAAATCACAGGGAGTAAACACTGAAGCTTTCTTT. Amino acids: CASKSQGVNTEAFF.

This clonotype was counted ten times or more. The chain joins TRBV5-4 to TRBJ2-5, with TRBD1 matching 7 bases. V shed 5 bases and J 2 bases; nucleotides not matched to a gene: 6. This CDR3 has 14 amino acids. CDR1 is SGHNT and CDR2 is YYREEE in the germline V gene (reference sequence). This CDR3 is CASSPRTGQETQYF. In DNA, the CDR3 is TGTGCCAGCAGTCCTCGGACAGGACAAGAGACCCAGTACTTC.

This clonotype was observed at least ten times. The V call is TRBV3-1, the J call TRBJ2-4; 7 nucleotides match TRBD2. Germline V gene sequence: CDR1 LGHDT, CDR2 YNNKEL (reference sequence). The CDR3 runs to 16 residues. V shed 5 bases and J 7 bases; nucleotides not matched to a gene: 14. The CDR3 DNA reads TGTGCCAGCAGCGGTCGGGACCGCGGGGGATGGAACATTCAGTACTTC. Translating it yields CASSGRDRGGWNIQYF.

This clonotype was observed many times. The gene calls are TRBV7-2 and TRBJ2-3; D could derive from TRBD1 or TRBD2 (5 bases each). This CDR3 contains 15 residues. Trimming removed 2 bases at V and 0 bases at J, with 9 bases between. Germline CDR1 is SGHTA and CDR2 is FQGNSA. The CDR3 DNA is TGTGCCAGCAGCTTATCGAGGGGCAGCACAGATACGCAGTATTTT. Translating gives CASSLSRGSTDTQYF.

This clonotype was picked up a small number of times. This chain uses TRBV29-1 with TRBJ1-1; 9 bases fit TRBD1. This CDR3 is built from 13 residues. Germline CDR1 SQVTM, CDR2 ANQGSEA. With 7 bases clipped from V and 7 bases from J, the junction kept 10 bases outside the gene matches. The CDR3 reads CSANTGGVDEAFF. The CDR3 DNA sequence: TGCAGCGCGAACACAGGGGGCGTTGATGAAGCTTTCTTT.

This clonotype was found a few times. This chain joins TRBV29-1 and TRBJ1-2, with D unclear. CDR3 size: 12 residues. V lost 7 bases to trimming and J lost 2 bases, with 11 bases between them. Germline V gene sequence: CDR1 SQVTM, CDR2 ANQGSEA. The CDR3 nucleotides read TGCAGCGCAGGAAACAGAAACTATGGCTACACCTTC. Protein product: CSAGNRNYGYTF.

This clonotype came up many times. V is TRBV20-1 and J is TRBJ2-2, with 7 bases matching TRBD2. Germline lookup yields CDR1 DFQATT and CDR2 SNEGSKA (reference sequence). The CDR3 has 16 amino acids. V trimming: 0 bases; J trimming: 8 bases; junction bases outside the gene matches: 12. This CDR3 reads CSARDRGGSSPGELFF. CDR3 bases: TGCAGTGCTAGAGATCGGGGAGGGTCATCCCCAGGGGAGCTGTTTTTT.

This clonotype showed up just a few times. The chain carries TRBV5-4 and TRBJ2-7, with 8 bases that match TRBD1. The V and J ends lost 4 bases and 2 bases, in that order; junction bases with no gene match: 5. The CDR3 has 14 residues. The germline CDR1 and CDR2 sequences are SGHNT and YYREEE (reference sequence). This chain's CDR3 is CASSMSTGAYEQYF. CDR3 nucleotides: TGTGCCAGCAGCATGTCGACAGGGGCCTACGAGCAGTACTTC.

The table lists this clonotype with many counts. The chain employs TRBV7-9 and TRBJ1-2; D ambiguous. The germline CDR1 and CDR2 sequences are SEHNR and FQNEAQ (reference sequence). This CDR3 is built from 13 residues. Between the trimmed V and J ends, which lost 5 bases and 8 bases, there was a span of 15 bases. The CDR3 here is CASSKRREDGYTF. CDR3 nucleotide sequence: TGTGCCAGCAGCAAAAGGAGGGAGGACGGCTACACCTTC.